A selection of T cell receptor beta chains follows, all from one sample in a study of blood T cells in healthy people across ages. TCRdb fed the 5' RACE reads into MiXCR, producing one record per CDR3 protein. The table has more than 1,000,000 distinct CDR3 sequences, 20% to 25% seen once. The sample was also reused in another study, on T cells of mothers and their children.

Sequencing was done on a sample of blood. The receptor set was obtained from a girl aged 2-9 years in good health. Both conserved end residues are part of each CDR3. D genes are given only for firm matches. For some rows the clone size is stated as once, few or many, or as a class when expanded; others skip it.

V	length	D	size	J	DNA	CDR3
TRBV7-8	12	-	-	TRBJ1-2	TGTGCCAGCATGGGAGGGAACTATGGCTACACCTTC	CASMGGNYGYTF
TRBV7-9	16	-	few	TRBJ1-1	TGTGCCAGCAGCCCCCCTGCGGGGCGGATGAACACTGAAGCTTTCTTT	CASSPPAGRMNTEAFF
TRBV24-1	12	-	few	TRBJ1-1	TGTGCCACCAGTGGCAAGGGGTCCGAAGCTTTCTTT	CATSGKGSEAFF
TRBV5-5	17	TRBD2	-	TRBJ2-5	TGTGCCAGCAGCTCTTCAAACCCCCTAGCGGGAGAAGAGACCCAGTACTTC	CASSSSNPLAGEETQYF
TRBV4-2	13	-	-	TRBJ2-3	TGTGCCAGCAGCCAAGAACGGATAACTACGCAGTATTTT	CASSQERITTQYF
TRBV4-1	12	-	-	TRBJ2-1	TGCGCCAGCAGCCAAGAGTACGATGAGCAGTTCTTC	CASSQEYDEQFF
TRBV29-1	13	-	few	TRBJ1-1	TGCAGCGTTGAAGCGCAGGGTGGAGCTGAAGCTTTCTTT	CSVEAQGGAEAFF
TRBV29-1	13	-	-	TRBJ2-7	TGCAGTGTTGTTTCCAGGCTAGGCTACGAGCAGTACTTC	CSVVSRLGYEQYF
TRBV12-3/TRBV12-4	17	-	few	TRBJ1-3	TGTGCCAGCAGTTTATTGCTCGGGGACATCGTCGGAAACACCATATATTTT	CASSLLLGDIVGNTIYF
TRBV27	16	TRBD2	few	TRBJ2-2	TGTGCCAGCAGCCCCCCGCGGGGGGCGAACACCGGGGAGCTGTTTTTT	CASSPPRGANTGELFF
TRBV29-1	13	TRBD2	many	TRBJ2-5	TGCAGCGTTAGCGGGAGGGCCTTGGAGACCCAGTACTTC	CSVSGRALETQYF
TRBV7-9	15	-	few	TRBJ2-2	TGTGCCAGCAGCATAACAGAGATGCACACCGGGGAGCTGTTTTTT	CASSITEMHTGELFF
TRBV3-1	18	TRBD2	few	TRBJ2-7	TGTGCCAGCAGCCCCATTCCTCCCATAGGACTAGCGGGAAACGAGCAGTACTTC	CASSPIPPIGLAGNEQYF
TRBV29-1	13	TRBD2	few	TRBJ2-1	TGCAGCTCTAGGGCGGGAGTCGTGAATGAGCAGTTCTTC	CSSRAGVVNEQFF
TRBV5-1	17	TRBD2	-	TRBJ2-5	TGCGCCAGCAGCTTGGCGCCTAGCGGGGGGGCCAGGGAGACCCAGTACTTC	CASSLAPSGGARETQYF
TRBV28	13	-	-	TRBJ2-7	TGTGCCAGCAATTTGTTCAGGACCTACGAGCAGTACTTC	CASNLFRTYEQYF
TRBV13	13	TRBD2	-	TRBJ2-1	TGTGCCAGCAGCTTAGTGCGGGAGGTCGAGCAGTTCTTC	CASSLVREVEQFF
TRBV4-1	18	-	-	TRBJ1-3	TGCGCCAGCAGCCAAGGGTTGACCCGAAGGAGGCTTGGAAACACCATATATTTT	CASSQGLTRRRLGNTIYF
TRBV7-9	14	-	few	TRBJ1-1	TGTGCCAGCAGCTCGGGCGACATAAACACTGAAGCTTTCTTT	CASSSGDINTEAFF
TRBV6-2/TRBV6-3	11	-	few	TRBJ2-1	TGTGCCAGCAGTCCCGCGCATGAGCAGTTCTTC	CASSPAHEQFF
TRBV12-3/TRBV12-4	12	-	-	TRBJ2-6	TGTGCCAGCGCCTCGGGGGCCAACGTCCTGACTTTC	CASASGANVLTF
TRBV7-6	16	TRBD2	few	TRBJ2-7	TGTGCCAGCAGTTATAGCGGGACGGCCAACTCCTACGAGCAGTACTTC	CASSYSGTANSYEQYF
TRBV20-1	15	TRBD2	few	TRBJ2-5	TGCAGTGCCCGTAATAGCGGGGGGTCCCAAGAGACCCAGTACTTC	CSARNSGGSQETQYF
TRBV2	17	TRBD1	few	TRBJ1-2	TGTGCCAGCAGTGTTACAACTCACACAGGGGATGAAGGAGGCTACACCTTC	CASSVTTHTGDEGGYTF
TRBV10-3	16	TRBD1	-	TRBJ2-5	TGTGCCATCAGTGATTTTGACAGGGGAAACCGAGAGACCCGGTACTTC	CAISDFDRGNRETRYF
TRBV7-3	17	-	few	TRBJ2-2	TGTGCCAGCAGCCCCCTGGTGGAGACTTCGAACACCGGGGAGCTGTTTTTT	CASSPLVETSNTGELFF